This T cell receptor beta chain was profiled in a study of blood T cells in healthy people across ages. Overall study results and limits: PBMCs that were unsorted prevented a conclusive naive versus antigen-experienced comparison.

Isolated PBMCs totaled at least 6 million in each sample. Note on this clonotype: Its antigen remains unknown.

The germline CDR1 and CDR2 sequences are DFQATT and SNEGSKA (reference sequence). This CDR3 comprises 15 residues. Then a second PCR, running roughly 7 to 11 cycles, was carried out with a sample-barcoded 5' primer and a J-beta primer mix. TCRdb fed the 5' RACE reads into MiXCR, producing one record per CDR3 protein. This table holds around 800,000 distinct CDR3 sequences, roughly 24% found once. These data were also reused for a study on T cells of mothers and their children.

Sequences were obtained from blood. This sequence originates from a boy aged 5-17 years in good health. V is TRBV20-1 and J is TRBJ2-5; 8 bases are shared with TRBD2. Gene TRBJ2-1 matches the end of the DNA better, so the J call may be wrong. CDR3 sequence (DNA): TGCAGTGCCGCTACAGGGAGCGGGGGTTTCAATGAGCAGTTCTTC. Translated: CSAATGSGGFNEQFF.